This T cell receptor (beta chain) came from a study of CD4 T cells in relation to SARS-CoV-2 and coronaviruses. The CDR3 extends over 12 amino acids. V was clipped by 5 bases and J by 3 bases, with 4 bases between them. Germline CDR1 reads MNHNY; CDR2 reads SVGAGI (reference sequence). CD4+ T cells from unexposed donors were obtained before the COVID-19 pandemic (2011-2018). TCRdb keeps only in-frame clones here, not all; method: immunoSEQ multiplex PCR. The sample has 65,000 or so clones, approximately 87% seen once. The sequenced sample was memory CD4+ T cells from PBMCs. This rearrangement joins TRBV6-6 to TRBJ1-4, with D hard to call. This TCR came from a human donor in good health. The CDR3 sequence is CASSHANEKLFF. The CDR3 DNA is TGTGCCAGCAGTCACGCTAATGAAAAACTGTTTTTT.